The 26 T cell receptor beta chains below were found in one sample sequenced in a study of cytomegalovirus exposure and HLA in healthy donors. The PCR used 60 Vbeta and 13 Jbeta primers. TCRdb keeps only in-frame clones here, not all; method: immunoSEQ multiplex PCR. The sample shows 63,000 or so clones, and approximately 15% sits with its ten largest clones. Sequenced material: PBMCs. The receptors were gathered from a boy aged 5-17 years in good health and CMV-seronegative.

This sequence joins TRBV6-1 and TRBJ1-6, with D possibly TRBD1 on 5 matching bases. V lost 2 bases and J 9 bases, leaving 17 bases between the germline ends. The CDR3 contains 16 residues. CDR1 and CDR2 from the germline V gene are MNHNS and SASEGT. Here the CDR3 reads CASSEQEGATGSPLHF. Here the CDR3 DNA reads TGTGCCAGCAGTGAACAGGAAGGGGCCACGGGTTCACCCCTCCACTTT.

The CDR3: CASSLDHETQYYGYTF. The CDR3 coding sequence is TGTGCCAGCAGCTTAGATCACGAGACACAATACTATGGCTACACCTTC. The chain uses TRBV11-2 and TRBJ1-2; D remains ambiguous. The CDR3 runs 16 residues. Germline V gives CDR1 SGHAT, CDR2 FQNNGV. V lost 0 bases and J lost 3, with 14 bases in between.

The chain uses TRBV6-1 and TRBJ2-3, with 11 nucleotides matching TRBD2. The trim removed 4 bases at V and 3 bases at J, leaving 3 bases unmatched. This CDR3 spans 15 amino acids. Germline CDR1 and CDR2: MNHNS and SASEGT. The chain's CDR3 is CASSVSGRATDTQYF. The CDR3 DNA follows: TGTGCCAGCAGTGTTAGCGGGAGGGCTACAGATACGCAGTATTTT.

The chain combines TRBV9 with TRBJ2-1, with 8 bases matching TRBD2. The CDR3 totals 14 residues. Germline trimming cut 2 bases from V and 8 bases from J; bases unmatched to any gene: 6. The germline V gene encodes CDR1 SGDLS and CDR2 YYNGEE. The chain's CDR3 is CASSVSGRGDEQFF. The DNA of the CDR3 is TGTGCCAGCAGCGTCTCCGGGAGGGGGGATGAGCAGTTCTTC.

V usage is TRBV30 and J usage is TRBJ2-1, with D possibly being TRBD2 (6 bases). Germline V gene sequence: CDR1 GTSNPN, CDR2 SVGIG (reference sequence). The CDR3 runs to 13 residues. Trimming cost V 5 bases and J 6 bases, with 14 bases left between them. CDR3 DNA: TGTGCCTGGTGTCCGGGGGTTGGCAATGAGCAGTTCTTC. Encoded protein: CAWCPGVGNEQFF.

CDR3 sequence: CASSGGMDRSSYNEQFF. The CDR3 DNA reads as TGCGCCAGCAGCGGAGGAATGGACAGGAGCTCCTACAATGAGCAGTTCTTC. The V gene is TRBV5-1, the J gene TRBJ2-1; 7 positions agree with TRBD1. The CDR3 runs 17 residues. Unmatched junction bases numbered 10, after V lost 4 bases and J lost 0 bases. The germline V gene has CDR1 SGHRS and CDR2 YFSETQ.

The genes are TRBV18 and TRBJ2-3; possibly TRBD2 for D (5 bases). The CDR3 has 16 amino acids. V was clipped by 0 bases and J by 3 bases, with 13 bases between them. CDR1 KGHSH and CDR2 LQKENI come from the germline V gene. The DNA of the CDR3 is TGTGCCAGCTCACCACCATCTGCACCGGGGACAGATACGCAGTATTTT. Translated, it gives CASSPPSAPGTDTQYF.

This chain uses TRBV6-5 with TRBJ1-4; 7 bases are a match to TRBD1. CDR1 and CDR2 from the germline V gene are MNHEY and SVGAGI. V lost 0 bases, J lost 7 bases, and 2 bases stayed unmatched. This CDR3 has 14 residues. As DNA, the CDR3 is TGTGCCAGCAGTTACTCGACAGGGATTGAAAAACTGTTTTTT. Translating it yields CASSYSTGIEKLFF.

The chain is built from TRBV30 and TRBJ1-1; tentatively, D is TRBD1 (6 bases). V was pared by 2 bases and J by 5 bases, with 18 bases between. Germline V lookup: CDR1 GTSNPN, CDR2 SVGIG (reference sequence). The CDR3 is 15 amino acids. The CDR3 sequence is CAWSIRTVRDTEAFF. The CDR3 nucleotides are TGTGCCTGGAGTATTCGGACAGTTAGGGATACTGAAGCTTTCTTT.

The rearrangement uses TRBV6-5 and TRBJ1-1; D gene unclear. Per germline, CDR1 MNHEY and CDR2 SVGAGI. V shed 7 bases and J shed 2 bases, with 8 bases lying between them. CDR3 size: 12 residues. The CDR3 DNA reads TGTGCCAGCACCCGAGGTAACACTGAAGCTTTCTTT. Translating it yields CASTRGNTEAFF.

CDR3 DNA sequence: TGCGCCAGCAGCCAACCAATGAACACTGAAGCTTTCTTT. Its translation: CASSQPMNTEAFF. V is TRBV4-1 and J is TRBJ1-1; D call uncertain. The V end was cut by 2 bases, the J end by 0 bases, with 4 bases between. Germline CDR1 and CDR2: MGHRA and YSYEKL. The CDR3 length is 13 residues.

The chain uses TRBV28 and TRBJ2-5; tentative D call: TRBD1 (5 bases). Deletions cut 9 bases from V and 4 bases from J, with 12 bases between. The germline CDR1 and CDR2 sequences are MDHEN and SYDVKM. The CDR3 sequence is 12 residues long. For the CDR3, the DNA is TGTGCCAGTCTCCAGGGCACAGAGACCCAGTACTTC. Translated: CASLQGTETQYF. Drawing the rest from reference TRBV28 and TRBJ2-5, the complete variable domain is DVKVTQSSRYLVKRTGEKVFLECVQDMDHENMFWYRQDPGLGLRLIYFSYDVKMKEKGDIPEGYSVSREKKERFSLILESASTNQTSMYLCASLQGTETQYFGPGTRLLVL.

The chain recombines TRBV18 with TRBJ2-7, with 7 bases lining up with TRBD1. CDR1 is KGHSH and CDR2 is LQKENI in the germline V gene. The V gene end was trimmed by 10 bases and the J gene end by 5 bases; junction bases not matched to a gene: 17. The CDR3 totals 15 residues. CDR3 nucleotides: TGTGCCAACGCCAAAGGGACAGAGGCGGCGGACGAGCAGTACTTC. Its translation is CANAKGTEAADEQYF. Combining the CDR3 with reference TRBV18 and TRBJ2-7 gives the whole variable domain NAGVMQNPRHLVRRRGQEARLRCSPMKGHSHVYWYRQLPEEGLKFMVYLQKENIIDESGMPKERFSAEFPKEGPSILRIQQVVRGDSAAYFCANAKGTEAADEQYFGPGTRLTVT.

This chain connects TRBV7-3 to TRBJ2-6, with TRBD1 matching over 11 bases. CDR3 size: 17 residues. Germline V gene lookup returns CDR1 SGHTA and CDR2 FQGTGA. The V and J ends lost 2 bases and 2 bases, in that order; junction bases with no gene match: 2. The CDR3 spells CASSLVGQGAGANVLTF. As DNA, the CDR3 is TGTGCCAGCAGCTTAGTGGGACAGGGGGCTGGGGCCAACGTCCTGACTTTC.

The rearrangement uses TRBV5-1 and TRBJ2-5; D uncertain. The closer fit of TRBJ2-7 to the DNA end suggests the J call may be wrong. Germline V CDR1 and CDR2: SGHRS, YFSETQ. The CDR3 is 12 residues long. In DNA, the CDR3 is TGCGCCAGCCTCAGCGAGGCCTACGAGCAGTACTTC. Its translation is CASLSEAYEQYF.

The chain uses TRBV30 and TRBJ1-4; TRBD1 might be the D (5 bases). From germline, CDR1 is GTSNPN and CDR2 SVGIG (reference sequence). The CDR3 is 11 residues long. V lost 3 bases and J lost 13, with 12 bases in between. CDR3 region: CAWSPGLSLFF. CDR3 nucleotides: TGTGCCTGGAGCCCGGGACTTTCACTGTTTTTT.

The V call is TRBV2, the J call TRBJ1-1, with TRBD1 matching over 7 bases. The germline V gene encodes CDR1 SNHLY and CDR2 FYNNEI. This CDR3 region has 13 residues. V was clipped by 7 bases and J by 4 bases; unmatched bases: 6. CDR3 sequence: CASTIAGGTEAFF. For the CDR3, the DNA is TGTGCCAGCACTATCGCAGGGGGCACTGAAGCTTTCTTT.

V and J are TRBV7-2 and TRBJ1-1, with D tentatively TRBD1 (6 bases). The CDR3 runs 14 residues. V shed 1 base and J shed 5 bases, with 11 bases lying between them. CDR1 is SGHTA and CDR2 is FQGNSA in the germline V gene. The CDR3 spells CASSLGGRITEAFF. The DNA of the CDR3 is TGTGCCAGCAGCTTAGGGGGGCGCATTACTGAAGCTTTCTTT.

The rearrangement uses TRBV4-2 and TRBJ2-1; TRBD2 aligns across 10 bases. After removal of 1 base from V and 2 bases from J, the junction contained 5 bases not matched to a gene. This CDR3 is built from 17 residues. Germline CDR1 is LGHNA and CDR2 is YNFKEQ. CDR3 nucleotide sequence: TGTGCCAGCAGCCAAGCCCCCCTAGCGGGAGCCTACAATGAGCAGTTCTTC. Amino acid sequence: CASSQAPLAGAYNEQFF.

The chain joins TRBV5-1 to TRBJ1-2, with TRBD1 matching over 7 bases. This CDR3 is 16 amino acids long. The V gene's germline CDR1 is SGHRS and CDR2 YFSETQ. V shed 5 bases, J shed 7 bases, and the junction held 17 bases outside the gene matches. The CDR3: CASRDLRDSLDSGYTF. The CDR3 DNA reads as TGCGCCAGCAGGGACCTCCGGGACAGTTTAGATAGTGGCTACACCTTC.

The CDR3 sequence: CASSPGTDLNTEAFF. The CDR3 bases are TGTGCCAGCTCACCAGGGACAGACCTGAACACTGAAGCTTTCTTT. The chain combines TRBV18 with TRBJ1-1, with TRBD1 matching 7 bases. Germline V gene data show CDR1 as KGHSH and CDR2 as LQKENI. With V trimmed by 2 bases and J by 0 bases, 3 bases remained unmatched. This CDR3 contains 15 residues.

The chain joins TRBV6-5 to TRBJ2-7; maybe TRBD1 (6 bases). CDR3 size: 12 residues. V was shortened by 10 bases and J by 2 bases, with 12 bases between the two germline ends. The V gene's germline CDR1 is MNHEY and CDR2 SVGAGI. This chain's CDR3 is CATIAGAYEQYF. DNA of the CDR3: TGTGCCACCATAGCAGGGGCCTACGAGCAGTACTTC.

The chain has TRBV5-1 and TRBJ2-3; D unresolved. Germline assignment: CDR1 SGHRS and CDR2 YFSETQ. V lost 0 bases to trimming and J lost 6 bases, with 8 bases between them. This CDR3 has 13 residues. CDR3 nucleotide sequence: TGCGCCAGCAGCTTGGACAGTTATGATACGCAGTATTTT. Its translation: CASSLDSYDTQYF.

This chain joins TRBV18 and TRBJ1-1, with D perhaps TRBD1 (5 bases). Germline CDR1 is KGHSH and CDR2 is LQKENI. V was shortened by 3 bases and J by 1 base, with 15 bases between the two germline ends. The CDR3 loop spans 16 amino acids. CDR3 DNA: TGTGCCAGCTCACCCCTTTTCGGGGGAGGGAACACTGAAGCTTTCTTT. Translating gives CASSPLFGGGNTEAFF.

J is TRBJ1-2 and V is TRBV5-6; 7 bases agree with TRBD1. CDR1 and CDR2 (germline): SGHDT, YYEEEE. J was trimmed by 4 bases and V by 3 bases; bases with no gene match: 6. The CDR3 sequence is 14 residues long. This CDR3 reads CASSYWDRGYGYTF. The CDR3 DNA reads TGTGCCAGCAGCTATTGGGACAGAGGCTATGGCTACACCTTC. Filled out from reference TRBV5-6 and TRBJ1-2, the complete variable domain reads DAGVTQSPTHLIKTRGQQVTLRCSPKSGHDTVSWYQQALGQGPQFIFQYYEEEERQRGNFPDRFSGHQFPNYSSELNVNALLLGDSALYLCASSYWDRGYGYTFGSGTRLTVV.

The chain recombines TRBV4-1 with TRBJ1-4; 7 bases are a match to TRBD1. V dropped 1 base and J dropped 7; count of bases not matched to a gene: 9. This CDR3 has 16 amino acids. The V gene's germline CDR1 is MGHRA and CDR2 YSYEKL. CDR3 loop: CASSQVTGTAAEKLFF. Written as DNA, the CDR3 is TGCGCCAGCAGCCAAGTTACCGGGACAGCGGCTGAAAAACTGTTTTTT.